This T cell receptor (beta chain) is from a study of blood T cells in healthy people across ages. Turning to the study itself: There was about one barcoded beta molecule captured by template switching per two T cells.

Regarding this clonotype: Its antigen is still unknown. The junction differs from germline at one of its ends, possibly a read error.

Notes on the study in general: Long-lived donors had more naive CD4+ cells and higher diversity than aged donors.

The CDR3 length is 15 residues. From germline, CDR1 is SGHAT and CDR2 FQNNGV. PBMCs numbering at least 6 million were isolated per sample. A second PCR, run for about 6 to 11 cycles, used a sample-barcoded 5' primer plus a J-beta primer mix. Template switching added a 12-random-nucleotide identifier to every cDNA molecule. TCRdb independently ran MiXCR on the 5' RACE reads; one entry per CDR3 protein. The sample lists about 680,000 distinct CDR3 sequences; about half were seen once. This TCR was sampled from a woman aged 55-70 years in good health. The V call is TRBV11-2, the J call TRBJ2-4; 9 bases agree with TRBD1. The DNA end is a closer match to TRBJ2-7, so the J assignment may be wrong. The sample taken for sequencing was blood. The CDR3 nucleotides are TGTGCCAGCAGCACCGGGACAGGGATCTCCTGCGAGCAGTACTTC. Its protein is CASSTGTGISCEQYF.